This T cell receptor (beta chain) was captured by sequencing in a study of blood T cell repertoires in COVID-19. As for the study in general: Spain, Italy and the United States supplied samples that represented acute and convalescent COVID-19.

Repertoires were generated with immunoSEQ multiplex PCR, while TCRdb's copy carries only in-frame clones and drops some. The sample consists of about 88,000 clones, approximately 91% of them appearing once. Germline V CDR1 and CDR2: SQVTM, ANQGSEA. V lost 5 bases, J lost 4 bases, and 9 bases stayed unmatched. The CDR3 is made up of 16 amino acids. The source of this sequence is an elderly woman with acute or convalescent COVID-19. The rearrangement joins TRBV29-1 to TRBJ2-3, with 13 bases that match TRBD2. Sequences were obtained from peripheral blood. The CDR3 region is CSVTSGRAPGADTQYF. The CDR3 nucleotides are TGCAGCGTTACTAGCGGGAGGGCCCCGGGGGCAGATACGCAGTATTTT.